The rows below give T cell receptor beta chains drawn from one sample of a study of long-term antiretroviral therapy in people with HIV. Sequencing used immunoSEQ multiplex PCR; TCRdb keeps in-frame clones, though not all of them. The repertoire holds approximately 20,000 clones, with 70% to 80% as singletons. The material was unsorted PBMCs, obtained approximately 1.8 years before starting antiretroviral therapy. These receptors originate from a woman aged 40 to 50 with HIV. The CDR3 runs from the conserved cysteine through the conserved F or W. D genes are given only for firm matches. Size values are once, few and many counts, or a class for expanded clones, and some rows have none.

d_call: TRBD1; v_call: TRBV4-3; j_call: TRBJ1-2; clone_size: .; cdr3_nt: TGCGCCAGCAGCCAAGAACCAGGGGGTTCCTATTATGGCTACACCTTC; cdr3_aa: CASSQEPGGSYYGYTF
d_call: .; v_call: TRBV18; j_call: TRBJ1-1; clone_size: few; cdr3_nt: TGTGCCAGCTCGGGGGTAGGGGGAACTGAAGCTTTCTTT; cdr3_aa: CASSGVGGTEAFF
d_call: TRBD1; v_call: TRBV7-9; j_call: TRBJ1-1; clone_size: .; cdr3_nt: TGTGCCAGCAGCTCCAACGACAGGGCCACTGAAGCTTTCTTT; cdr3_aa: CASSSNDRATEAFF
d_call: .; v_call: TRBV6-5; j_call: TRBJ1-1; clone_size: .; cdr3_nt: TGTGCCAGCAGCCAGAATTCCGCTAGGACTGAAGCTTTCTTT; cdr3_aa: CASSQNSARTEAFF
d_call: .; v_call: TRBV18; j_call: TRBJ2-5; clone_size: .; cdr3_nt: TGTGCCAGCTCACAACGATTCCAAGAGACCCAGTACTTC; cdr3_aa: CASSQRFQETQYF
d_call: .; v_call: TRBV19; j_call: TRBJ1-5; clone_size: .; cdr3_nt: TGTGCCAGTAGCGGGGGGCGAGGCAATCAGCCCCAGCATTTT; cdr3_aa: CASSGGRGNQPQHF
d_call: .; v_call: TRBV7-9; j_call: TRBJ1-1; clone_size: once; cdr3_nt: TGTGCCAGCAGCTTAATCGGAATCATGAACACTGAAGCTTTCTTT; cdr3_aa: CASSLIGIMNTEAFF
d_call: .; v_call: TRBV7-9; j_call: TRBJ1-2; clone_size: .; cdr3_nt: TGTGCCAGCAGCATGGCCGGAGAACCCTATGGCTACACCTTC; cdr3_aa: CASSMAGEPYGYTF
d_call: .; v_call: TRBV2; j_call: TRBJ2-3; clone_size: .; cdr3_nt: TGTGCCAGCAGTGCCTCGGGGGTAGCCACAGATACGCAGTATTTT; cdr3_aa: CASSASGVATDTQYF
d_call: TRBD1; v_call: TRBV5-1; j_call: TRBJ1-1; clone_size: .; cdr3_nt: TGCGCCAGCAGCCAGGGGGCCGGTTTTGGGCAAATTGAAGCTTTCTTT; cdr3_aa: CASSQGAGFGQIEAFF
d_call: TRBD2; v_call: TRBV7-9; j_call: TRBJ2-3; clone_size: .; cdr3_nt: TGTGCCAGCAGCTTAGGGCGGGGGGGCCGTGGTTTCACAGATACGCAGTATTTT; cdr3_aa: CASSLGRGGRGFTDTQYF
d_call: .; v_call: TRBV4-3; j_call: TRBJ2-3; clone_size: .; cdr3_nt: TGCGCCAGCAGCCAAGATTTAGGAGGGGGGGCAGATACGCAGTATTTT; cdr3_aa: CASSQDLGGGADTQYF
d_call: .; v_call: TRBV7-9; j_call: TRBJ1-1; clone_size: few; cdr3_nt: TGTGCCAGCAGCTCGATGCAGGGAATTGAAGCTTTCTTT; cdr3_aa: CASSSMQGIEAFF
d_call: .; v_call: TRBV19; j_call: TRBJ1-1; clone_size: few; cdr3_nt: TGTGCCAGTAGTACCCCAACCGGTCTCACTGAAGCTTTCTTT; cdr3_aa: CASSTPTGLTEAFF
d_call: .; v_call: TRBV19; j_call: TRBJ1-5; clone_size: .; cdr3_nt: TGTGCCAGTAGTGCCGGGTACAATCAGCCCCAGCATTTT; cdr3_aa: CASSAGYNQPQHF
d_call: .; v_call: TRBV7-9; j_call: TRBJ1-2; clone_size: .; cdr3_nt: TGTGCCAGCAGCTTAGATGCGGGCTTCTATGGCTACACCTTC; cdr3_aa: CASSLDAGFYGYTF
d_call: .; v_call: TRBV5-1; j_call: TRBJ2-3; clone_size: once; cdr3_nt: TGCGCCAGCAGCTTTTCGAGCCCAGATACGCAGTATTTT; cdr3_aa: CASSFSSPDTQYF
d_call: TRBD1; v_call: TRBV5-4; j_call: TRBJ1-1; clone_size: few; cdr3_nt: TGTGCCAGCAGCTTGCCTGACAGGGGGCTCGATGAAGCTTTCTTT; cdr3_aa: CASSLPDRGLDEAFF
d_call: .; v_call: TRBV7-9; j_call: TRBJ1-5; clone_size: .; cdr3_nt: TGTGCCAGCAGCTGGGAGAATCAGCCCCAGCATTTT; cdr3_aa: CASSWENQPQHF
d_call: TRBD1; v_call: TRBV5-6; j_call: TRBJ2-2; clone_size: once; cdr3_nt: TGTGCCAGCAGCTTGCCAGCGACAGGGCCTACCGGGGAGCTGTTTTTT; cdr3_aa: CASSLPATGPTGELFF
d_call: .; v_call: TRBV10-3; j_call: TRBJ1-4; clone_size: .; cdr3_nt: TGTGCCATCGGTCCGGGGGGAAATGAAAAACTGTTTTTT; cdr3_aa: CAIGPGGNEKLFF
d_call: TRBD1; v_call: TRBV30; j_call: TRBJ1-2; clone_size: few; cdr3_nt: TGTGCCTGGAGTCCTGGGACAGTAAAATATGGCTACACCTTC; cdr3_aa: CAWSPGTVKYGYTF
d_call: .; v_call: TRBV7-8; j_call: TRBJ1-2; clone_size: few; cdr3_nt: TGTGCCAGCAGCTCTACGCGAGTTACCTATGGCTACACCTTC; cdr3_aa: CASSSTRVTYGYTF
d_call: TRBD1; v_call: TRBV7-9; j_call: TRBJ2-5; clone_size: .; cdr3_nt: TGTGCCAGCAGCTTAGCGCCGGGACAGGGCCATGAGACCCAGTACTTC; cdr3_aa: CASSLAPGQGHETQYF
d_call: TRBD2; v_call: TRBV7-2; j_call: TRBJ2-5; clone_size: .; cdr3_nt: TGTGCCAGCAGCTCGCTAGCGGTGCAAGAGACCCAGTACTTC; cdr3_aa: CASSSLAVQETQYF
d_call: TRBD1; v_call: TRBV11-1; j_call: TRBJ1-1; clone_size: once; cdr3_nt: TGTGCCAGCAGCTTAGAAGGGACAGGGTTTGAAGCTTTCTTT; cdr3_aa: CASSLEGTGFEAFF
d_call: .; v_call: TRBV5-3; j_call: TRBJ1-2; clone_size: .; cdr3_nt: TGTGCCAGAAGCCCAACCCCAGGGCACAAGGGCCGACTTAACTATGGCTACACCTTC; cdr3_aa: CARSPTPGHKGRLNYGYTF
d_call: .; v_call: TRBV6-5; j_call: TRBJ1-1; clone_size: few; cdr3_nt: TGTGCCAGCAGTTACTCCGGTGGGAGGACTGAAGCTTTCTTT; cdr3_aa: CASSYSGGRTEAFF
d_call: TRBD1; v_call: TRBV11-2; j_call: TRBJ2-1; clone_size: .; cdr3_nt: TGTGCCAGCAGCTTCCCGGGACAGGGAAACAATGAGCAGTTCTTC; cdr3_aa: CASSFPGQGNNEQFF
d_call: TRBD2; v_call: TRBV7-9; j_call: TRBJ2-1; clone_size: once; cdr3_nt: TGTGCCAGCAGCTTCCCTAGCGGCTACTACAATGAGCAGTTCTTC; cdr3_aa: CASSFPSGYYNEQFF
d_call: .; v_call: TRBV7-8; j_call: TRBJ1-3; clone_size: .; cdr3_nt: TGTGCCAGCAGCTTAGCCACAGGCCAAGACACCATATATTTT; cdr3_aa: CASSLATGQDTIYF
d_call: .; v_call: TRBV2; j_call: TRBJ1-1; clone_size: few; cdr3_nt: TGTGCCAGCGACCTCCGGACAGAGGCTGAAGCTTTCTTT; cdr3_aa: CASDLRTEAEAFF
d_call: .; v_call: TRBV9; j_call: TRBJ1-5; clone_size: few; cdr3_nt: TGTGCCAGCAGCCTACAAGGACAGCTCAATCAGCCCCAGCATTTT; cdr3_aa: CASSLQGQLNQPQHF
d_call: TRBD1; v_call: TRBV7-9; j_call: TRBJ1-2; clone_size: .; cdr3_nt: TGTGCCAGCAGCTTAGGGACAGGAATGAGTGGCTACACCTTC; cdr3_aa: CASSLGTGMSGYTF
d_call: .; v_call: TRBV19; j_call: TRBJ1-6; clone_size: few; cdr3_nt: TGTGCCAGTAGTATACTTCTGGGTTCACCCCTCCACTTT; cdr3_aa: CASSILLGSPLHF
d_call: TRBD2; v_call: TRBV2; j_call: TRBJ2-3; clone_size: .; cdr3_nt: TGTGCCAGCTGCGCTAGCGGGGGGCCGGGCACAGATACGCAGTATTTT; cdr3_aa: CASCASGGPGTDTQYF
d_call: .; v_call: TRBV11-2; j_call: TRBJ2-7; clone_size: few; cdr3_nt: TGTGCCAGCAGCTCGGACTACTACGAGCAGTACTTC; cdr3_aa: CASSSDYYEQYF
d_call: TRBD2; v_call: TRBV25-1; j_call: TRBJ2-2; clone_size: .; cdr3_nt: TGTGCCAGCAGCACAAAACTAGCGGGGGACCTTAGGGAGCTGTTTTTT; cdr3_aa: CASSTKLAGDLRELFF
d_call: TRBD1; v_call: TRBV5-4; j_call: TRBJ1-1; clone_size: .; cdr3_nt: TGTGCCAGCAGCTCCAAGGACAGGGGACTCTCCATAAACACTGAAGCTTTCTTT; cdr3_aa: CASSSKDRGLSINTEAFF
d_call: .; v_call: TRBV5-4; j_call: TRBJ2-7; clone_size: .; cdr3_nt: TGTGCCAGCAGCGTGTGGGCGGGGCCCCTCGAGCAGTACTTC; cdr3_aa: CASSVWAGPLEQYF
d_call: TRBD2; v_call: TRBV5-6; j_call: TRBJ2-7; clone_size: .; cdr3_nt: TGTGCCAGCAGCACAAGGACAGGGGAGGGACTAGCGGCACCCTACGAGCAGTACTTC; cdr3_aa: CASSTRTGEGLAAPYEQYF
d_call: .; v_call: TRBV29-1; j_call: TRBJ2-1; clone_size: .; cdr3_nt: TGCAGCGTTGAGGCGAGCTCCCTTAAATACAATGAGCAGTTCTTC; cdr3_aa: CSVEASSLKYNEQFF
d_call: .; v_call: TRBV5-1; j_call: TRBJ1-2; clone_size: once; cdr3_nt: TGCGCCAGCAGCTACCAAACGACGGCTAACTATGGCTACACCTTC; cdr3_aa: CASSYQTTANYGYTF
d_call: .; v_call: TRBV7-2; j_call: TRBJ1-1; clone_size: once; cdr3_nt: TGTGCCAGCAGCTTAGGAGGGGGCACTGAAGCTTTCTTT; cdr3_aa: CASSLGGGTEAFF
d_call: .; v_call: TRBV6-5; j_call: TRBJ1-3; clone_size: few; cdr3_nt: TGTGCCAGCAGTTACGGCGCAGGCTCTGGAAACACCATATATTTT; cdr3_aa: CASSYGAGSGNTIYF
d_call: TRBD1; v_call: TRBV18; j_call: TRBJ1-1; clone_size: .; cdr3_nt: TGTGCCAGCTCACCGGGACAGAGGGGAACTGAAGCTTTCTTT; cdr3_aa: CASSPGQRGTEAFF
d_call: .; v_call: TRBV18; j_call: TRBJ1-4; clone_size: .; cdr3_nt: TGTGCCAGCTCACCACCAGGACAGACAGTTAATGAAAAACTGTTTTTT; cdr3_aa: CASSPPGQTVNEKLFF
d_call: .; v_call: TRBV6-6; j_call: TRBJ1-1; clone_size: .; cdr3_nt: TGTGCCGGCTCGTGGGGCTTGAACACTGAAGCTTTCTTT; cdr3_aa: CAGSWGLNTEAFF
d_call: .; v_call: TRBV19; j_call: TRBJ2-1; clone_size: .; cdr3_nt: TGTGCCAGTAATATAACCGTGGGTCGCAATGAGCAGTTCTTC; cdr3_aa: CASNITVGRNEQFF
d_call: .; v_call: TRBV28; j_call: TRBJ2-1; clone_size: .; cdr3_nt: TGTGCCAGCAGTCCATACCTCTCCTACAATGAGCAGTTCTTC; cdr3_aa: CASSPYLSYNEQFF